The rows below give T cell receptor beta chains drawn from one sample of a study of blood T cell repertoires in COVID-19. Measured with immunoSEQ multiplex PCR; TCRdb has only the in-frame clones, and not every one. The data show approximately 230,000 clones, around nine tenths seen once. Sequenced: peripheral blood. All receptors come from a woman between 35 and 50 years old who had recovered from COVID-19. CDR3s include the opening cysteine and the closing phenylalanine or tryptophan. A D gene is named only where the DNA matches it firmly. Size tells how often a clone was seen (once, few, many) or the class of an expanded clone, and some rows leave it out.

clone size,D gene,V gene,J gene,CDR3 DNA,CDR3 protein
-,TRBD2,TRBV7-2,TRBJ2-4,TGTGCCAGCAGCTTAGATCCTAGCGGGGGGAATGTTATAAACATTCAGTACTTC,CASSLDPSGGNVINIQYF
once,-,TRBV18,TRBJ2-7,TGTGCCAGCTCATTCCAGACGGGGGACTACGAGCAGTACTTC,CASSFQTGDYEQYF
-,TRBD1,TRBV18,TRBJ2-7,TGTGCCAGCTCACCAGAGCAGGGGGCTTACTACGAGCAGTACTTC,CASSPEQGAYYEQYF
few,-,TRBV19,TRBJ2-1,TGTGCCAGTAGTAATACGGGAACTAATGAGCAGTTCTTC,CASSNTGTNEQFF
-,-,TRBV29-1,TRBJ2-3,TGCAGCGTTGACGGGTCTAGCACAGATACGCAGTATTTT,CSVDGSSTDTQYF
-,TRBD1,TRBV13,TRBJ2-7,TGTGCCAGCAAAGGACAGGGTCCCCCCTACGAGCAGTACTTC,CASKGQGPPYEQYF
-,-,TRBV9,TRBJ1-1,TGTGCCAGCAGCTTCACGGACACTGAAGCTTTCTTT,CASSFTDTEAFF
once,TRBD2,TRBV10-3,TRBJ2-7,TGTGCCACCCAACTAGCGGGAGTAAGCGAGCAGTACTTC,CATQLAGVSEQYF
-,-,TRBV30,TRBJ2-2,TGTGCCTGGAGTGAGGGACTCTTGAGGCCTGCAGGGATGACCGGGGAGCTGTTTTTT,CAWSEGLLRPAGMTGELFF
-,-,TRBV5-1,TRBJ1-6,TGCGCCAGCAGCTTCGGACAGCGTCGCCCCCTCCACTTT,CASSFGQRRPLHF
-,TRBD1,TRBV5-1,TRBJ2-5,TGCGCCAGCAGCTTTACAGGGGGCGGCCGGGAGACCCAGTACTTC,CASSFTGGGRETQYF
few,TRBD1,TRBV7-9,TRBJ1-1,TGTGCCAGCAGCTCGGGACAGGCCAACACTGAAGCTTTCTTT,CASSSGQANTEAFF
-,TRBD1,TRBV5-5,TRBJ2-5,TGTGCCAGCACCTCCGGGACAGGGAAAGAGACCCAGTACTTC,CASTSGTGKETQYF
once,TRBD2,TRBV5-4,TRBJ2-7,TGTGCCAGCAGCGGCTACACTAGCGGGAGGCCCTACGAGCAGTACTTC,CASSGYTSGRPYEQYF
-,-,TRBV19,TRBJ2-5,TGTGCCAGTACTTCAAGGACAAAAGAGACCCAGTACTTC,CASTSRTKETQYF
once,-,TRBV28,TRBJ1-2,TGTGCCAGCAGTCTAAAACGGTATGGCTACACCTTC,CASSLKRYGYTF
-,TRBD1,TRBV5-1,TRBJ2-7,TGCGCCAGCAGCCCCATGACAGGGGGCGATGAGCAGTACTTC,CASSPMTGGDEQYF
-,TRBD1,TRBV2,TRBJ1-2,TGTGCCAGCACCTACGGACAGGAACGGAGCTATGGCTACACCTTC,CASTYGQERSYGYTF
-,-,TRBV30,TRBJ2-1,TGTGCCTGGAGCCAAAATAGCGGCAGTCACTACAATGAGCAGTTCTTC,CAWSQNSGSHYNEQFF
-,-,TRBV7-2,TRBJ2-1,TGTGCCAGCAGCTTAGTAAGCCTAGCCCTAGGTGGCCATGAGCAGTTCTTC,CASSLVSLALGGHEQFF
-,-,TRBV19,TRBJ2-5,TGTGCCAGTAGTATAGTGGGGCAGCAAGAGACCCAGTACTTC,CASSIVGQQETQYF
-,TRBD1,TRBV19,TRBJ1-1,TGTGCCAGTAGTGTAACAGGGGTGAACACTGAAGCTTTCTTT,CASSVTGVNTEAFF
-,TRBD2,TRBV5-1,TRBJ2-1,TGCGCCAGCAGATTGGGGACTAGCGGGAACAATGAGCAGTTCTTC,CASRLGTSGNNEQFF
-,-,TRBV9,TRBJ2-7,TGTGCCAGCAGCGTAGCTACGGGGAGCCCCTACGAGCAGTACTTC,CASSVATGSPYEQYF
-,TRBD1,TRBV4-3,TRBJ2-2,TGCGCCAGCAGCCAAACGACAGGGTCAAACACCGGGGAGCTGTTTTTT,CASSQTTGSNTGELFF
-,TRBD1,TRBV4-1,TRBJ2-7,TGCGCCAGCAGCCAAGAAAGGTTATCGGACAGGCACTACGAGCAGTACTTC,CASSQERLSDRHYEQYF
-,-,TRBV5-8,TRBJ1-4,TGTGCCAGCAGTTTTGGGAGGGGTTTCGATGAAAAACTGTTTTTT,CASSFGRGFDEKLFF
-,TRBD1,TRBV6-5,TRBJ2-7,TGTGCCAGCACGGGGACAGGGAAGTACTTC,CASTGTGKYF
-,-,TRBV6-5,TRBJ2-7,TGTGCCAGCAGTTACGGTCCAGCCTACGAGCAGTACTTC,CASSYGPAYEQYF
-,TRBD1,TRBV5-4,TRBJ1-6,TGTGCCAGCAGTACCCGGGACAGGGGTCCACCCCTCCACTTT,CASSTRDRGPPLHF
-,-,TRBV20-1,TRBJ2-7,TGCAGTGCTAGCCGAGCATCCGAGCAGTACTTC,CSASRASEQYF
-,TRBD2,TRBV11-2,TRBJ2-7,TGTGCCAGCAGCCTGCGGACTAGCGGGGGGGCCAGGCATTACGAGCAGTACTTC,CASSLRTSGGARHYEQYF
-,-,TRBV6-4,TRBJ1-4,TGTGCCAGCAGTGACCCAACGGCTAATGAAAAACTGTTTTTT,CASSDPTANEKLFF